What follows describes a single T cell receptor (beta chain). This sample was included in a study of PD-L1 blockade in urothelial cancer. Method: immunoSEQ multiplex PCR; TCRdb's copy keeps in-frame clones and lacks some. This sample has some 35,000 clones, with 35% to 40% found just once. Germline CDR1 and CDR2: KGHSH and LQKENI. This CDR3 region has 12 residues. V lost 4 bases, J lost 4 bases, and 7 bases lay in between. Sequenced here: tumor tissue, sampled before atezolizumab (anti-PD-L1) treatment. This TCR derives from a man aged 55 to 69 with urothelial cancer. The chain couples TRBV18 to TRBJ1-2; D uncertain. CDR3 coding DNA: TGTGCCAGCTCACTTTATGGCTATGGCTACACCTTC. The encoded protein is CASSLYGYGYTF.